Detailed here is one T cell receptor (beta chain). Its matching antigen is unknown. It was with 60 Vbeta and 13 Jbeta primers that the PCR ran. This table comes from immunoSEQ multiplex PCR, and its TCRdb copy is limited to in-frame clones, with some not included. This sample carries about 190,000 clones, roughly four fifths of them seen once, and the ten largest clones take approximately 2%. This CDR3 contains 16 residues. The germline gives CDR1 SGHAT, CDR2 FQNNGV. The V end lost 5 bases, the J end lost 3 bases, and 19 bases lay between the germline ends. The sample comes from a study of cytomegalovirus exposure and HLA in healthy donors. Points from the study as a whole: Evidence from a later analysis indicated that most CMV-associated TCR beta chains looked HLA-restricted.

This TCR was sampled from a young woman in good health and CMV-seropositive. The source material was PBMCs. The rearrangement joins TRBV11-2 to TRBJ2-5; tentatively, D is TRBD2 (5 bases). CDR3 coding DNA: TGTGCCAGCAGCCCGCTCGGCCCGGGGTCAGAAGAGACCCAGTACTTC. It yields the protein CASSPLGPGSEETQYF. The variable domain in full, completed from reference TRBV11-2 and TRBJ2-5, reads EAGVAQSPRYKIIEKRQSVAFWCNPISGHATLYWYQQILGQGPKLLIQFQNNGVVDDSQLPKDRFSAERLKGVDSTLKIQPAKLEDSAVYLCASSPLGPGSEETQYFGPGTRLLVL.